Each of the 5 T cell receptor beta chains below was sequenced from the same sample in a study of OX40 agonist ivuxolimab in advanced cancers. TCRdb keeps only in-frame clones here, not all; method: immunoSEQ multiplex PCR. The sample lists about 46,000 clones, around 89% occurring once. The sample in question was CD4+ or CD8+ T cells sorted from blood, obtained in a trial of the OX40 agonist ivuxolimab. All receptors derive from an adult with an advanced solid tumor such as melanoma, head and neck, liver or kidney cancer.

The rearrangement uses TRBV5-1 and TRBJ2-1; 9 bases align to TRBD2. The CDR3 totals 15 residues. From germline, CDR1 is SGHRS and CDR2 YFSETQ. Trimming took 3 bases from V and 4 from J; bases not matched to a gene: 5. DNA for the CDR3: TGCGCCAGCAGCTACAGCGGGGGGAGTTACAATGAGCAGTTCTTC. It yields the protein CASSYSGGSYNEQFF.

This chain links TRBV7-9 with TRBJ2-1; D perhaps matches TRBD2 (5 bases). Trimming stripped 0 bases from V and 1 base from J, with 10 bases between. The CDR3 has 16 residues. Germline loops: CDR1 SEHNR, CDR2 FQNEAQ (reference sequence). The CDR3 reads CASSLALTSSYNEQFF. CDR3 sequence (DNA): TGTGCCAGCAGCTTAGCGCTAACTAGTTCCTACAATGAGCAGTTCTTC.

This sequence joins TRBV7-2 and TRBJ1-5; D is uncertain. Per germline, CDR1 SGHTA and CDR2 FQGNSA. V was clipped by 2 bases and J by 0 bases, with 8 bases between them. The CDR3 has 15 residues. The CDR3 sequence is CASSLLRSSNQPQHF. The CDR3 bases are TGTGCCAGCAGCTTATTGCGCAGTAGCAATCAGCCCCAGCATTTT. The full variable domain, with the rest looked up from reference TRBV7-2 and TRBJ1-5, is GAGVSQSPSNKVTEKGKDVELRCDPISGHTALYWYRQSLGQGLEFLIYFQGNSAPDKSGLPSDRFSAERTGGSVSTLTIQRTQQEDSAVYLCASSLLRSSNQPQHFGDGTRLSIL.

V gene TRBV6-6 combines with J gene TRBJ2-7; weak D call: TRBD2 (5 bases). Germline CDR1 MNHNY, CDR2 SVGAGI (reference sequence). The CDR3 spans 11 residues. The V end was cut by 8 bases, the J end by 6 bases, with 11 bases between. CDR3 amino acids: CASVDAGEQYF. CDR3 DNA: TGTGCCAGCGTTGACGCGGGCGAGCAGTACTTC.

V gene TRBV6-6 combines with J gene TRBJ2-5; the D is unclear. The germline V gene has CDR1 MNHNY and CDR2 SVGAGI (reference sequence). Trimming took off 5 bases at V and 2 bases at J, with 12 bases between the two ends. This CDR3 region has 14 residues. The CDR3 bases are TGTGCCAGCAGTAAAACGACATGGCAAGAGACCCAGTACTTC. Translated: CASSKTTWQETQYF.